Listed here is a single T cell receptor beta chain. One entry per CDR3 protein results from TCRdb running MiXCR on the 5' RACE reads. The table shows hundreds of thousands of distinct CDR3 sequences, with about 20% occurring only once. CDR1 and CDR2 (germline): SGHTA, FQGNSA. V lost 4 bases and J 5 bases, leaving 18 bases between the germline ends. The CDR3 extends over 15 amino acids. The sample is drawn from a study of identical twins. Separately, the same data were catalogued under a study of T cells expressing NK-cell markers. That paper notes: Sorted T-cell subsets CD3+CD56+NKG2C+, CD3+CD56+NKG2C- and CD3+CD56-NKG2C+ were TCR beta-sequenced. An anti-gamma-delta TCR antibody confined sorting to alpha-beta TCR T cells across several of the experiments.

This chain connects TRBV7-2 to TRBJ2-7; D may be TRBD2 (6 bases). The specimen sequenced was PBMCs. The source is a woman younger than 30 in good health. CDR3 nucleotide sequence: TGTGCCAGCAGCTCTCAGTGGGGGGTTTACCACGAGCAGTACTTC. Amino acids: CASSSQWGVYHEQYF.